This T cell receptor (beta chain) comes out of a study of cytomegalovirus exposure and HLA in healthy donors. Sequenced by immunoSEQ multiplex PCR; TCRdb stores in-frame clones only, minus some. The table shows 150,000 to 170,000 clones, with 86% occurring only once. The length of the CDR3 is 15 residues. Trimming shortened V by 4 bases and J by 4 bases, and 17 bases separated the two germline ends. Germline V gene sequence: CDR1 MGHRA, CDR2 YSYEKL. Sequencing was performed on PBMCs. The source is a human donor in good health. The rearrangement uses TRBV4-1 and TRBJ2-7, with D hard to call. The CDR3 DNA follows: TGCGCCAGCAGCCTCAAAACGGCTCAGGAATACGAGCAGTACTTC. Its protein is CASSLKTAQEYEQYF.